A selection of T cell receptor beta chains follows, all from one sample in a study of blood T cell repertoires in COVID-19. Here immunoSEQ multiplex PCR was the method, and the copy in TCRdb shows in-frame clones only, minus some. The sample shows about 170,000 clones, under 95% of them seen only once. The sample consisted of peripheral blood. The source is a man aged 18-30 years with COVID-19, enrolled during active disease. CDR3s include the opening cysteine and the closing phenylalanine or tryptophan. A D gene is named only where the DNA matches it firmly. Size values are once, few and many counts, or a class for expanded clones, and some rows have none.

J: TRBJ2-1; V: TRBV7-8; size: -; D: -; DNA: TGTGCCAGCAGCTTAGGGCGGGTCCCGGCCTACAATGAGCAGTTCTTC; CDR3: CASSLGRVPAYNEQFF
J: TRBJ1-5; V: TRBV30; size: -; D: TRBD1; DNA: TGTGCCTGGGGGACAGTCTTCAATCAGCCCCAGCATTTT; CDR3: CAWGTVFNQPQHF
J: TRBJ2-7; V: TRBV3-1/TRBV3-2; size: few; D: -; DNA: TGTGCCAGCAGCACCCAGCGCCACTACGAGCAGTACTTC; CDR3: CASSTQRHYEQYF
J: TRBJ2-3; V: TRBV20-1; size: -; D: -; DNA: TGCAGTGCCGCCATACGAGGCACGCAGTATTTT; CDR3: CSAAIRGTQYF
J: TRBJ2-1; V: TRBV6-2/TRBV6-3; size: -; D: -; DNA: TGTGCCAGCTGCCTCCTTGACTTAAGCTCCTACAATGAGCAGTTCTTC; CDR3: CASCLLDLSSYNEQFF
J: TRBJ2-7; V: TRBV9; size: -; D: -; DNA: TGTGCCAGCAGCGTCGGGACATTCTCCTACGAGCAGTACTTC; CDR3: CASSVGTFSYEQYF
J: TRBJ2-7; V: TRBV29-1; size: -; D: -; DNA: TGCAGCGTTGAAGTTCCTAGCAGCTACGAGCAGTACTTC; CDR3: CSVEVPSSYEQYF
J: TRBJ2-7; V: TRBV2; size: few; D: -; DNA: TGTGCCAGCAGTGACTCGGAGCAGTACTTC; CDR3: CASSDSEQYF
J: TRBJ1-5; V: TRBV6-5; size: -; D: -; DNA: TGTGCCAGCGGGGAGAAGGTGGTTGATCAGCCCCAGCATTTT; CDR3: CASGEKVVDQPQHF
J: TRBJ1-5; V: TRBV7-2; size: -; D: TRBD1; DNA: TGTGCCAGCAGCTCGGACAGGGCAAATCAGCCCCAGCATTTT; CDR3: CASSSDRANQPQHF
J: TRBJ2-7; V: TRBV11-2; size: -; D: TRBD2; DNA: TGTGCCAGCAGCCCTTACGGCGGGGGGCCCTACGAGCAGTACTTC; CDR3: CASSPYGGGPYEQYF
J: TRBJ2-5; V: TRBV24-1; size: -; D: -; DNA: TGTGTCTGGAGGTACCAAGAGACCCAGTACTTC; CDR3: CVWRYQETQYF
J: TRBJ1-1; V: TRBV28; size: -; D: TRBD1; DNA: TGTGCCAGCAGTTTGGTAGGGGGCAAGACTGAAGCTTTCTTT; CDR3: CASSLVGGKTEAFF
J: TRBJ1-3; V: TRBV2; size: -; D: TRBD1; DNA: TGTGCCAGCAGTGAGTCCTGGACAGGGAGGGGAAACACCATATATTTT; CDR3: CASSESWTGRGNTIYF
J: TRBJ2-1; V: TRBV18; size: -; D: TRBD2; DNA: TGTGCCAGCTCACCGATTCTAGCGGCCGAAGTGGATGAGCAGTTCTTC; CDR3: CASSPILAAEVDEQFF
J: TRBJ1-1; V: TRBV24-1; size: -; D: TRBD1; DNA: TGTGCCACCAGTGAAGGACAGGGGGCGGCTGAAGCTTTCTTT; CDR3: CATSEGQGAAEAFF
J: TRBJ1-4; V: TRBV19; size: -; D: -; DNA: TGTGCCAGTAGTATAGGTGGCCGCAGATTTTCTAATGAAAAACTGTTTTTT; CDR3: CASSIGGRRFSNEKLFF
J: TRBJ2-6; V: TRBV15; size: -; D: TRBD2; DNA: TGTGCCACCAGCAGCCGACTAGCGGTGTCCTCTGGGGCCAACGTCCTGACTTTC; CDR3: CATSSRLAVSSGANVLTF
J: TRBJ2-1; V: TRBV2; size: -; D: -; DNA: TGTGCCAGCACAGGGAACAATGAGCAGTTCTTC; CDR3: CASTGNNEQFF
J: TRBJ2-7; V: TRBV6-6; size: -; D: TRBD1; DNA: TGTGCCAGCAGTTACGGGACAGTCTACGAGCAGTACTTC; CDR3: CASSYGTVYEQYF
J: TRBJ1-6; V: TRBV6-5; size: -; D: TRBD1; DNA: TGTGCCAGCACCCGACAGGGTTTGACACCCCTCCACTTT; CDR3: CASTRQGLTPLHF
J: TRBJ1-3; V: TRBV5-1; size: -; D: TRBD1; DNA: TGCGCCAGCAGCTCTTTACCCGACAGGGCTGGAAACACCATATATTTT; CDR3: CASSSLPDRAGNTIYF
J: TRBJ2-7; V: TRBV6-2/TRBV6-3; size: -; D: TRBD2; DNA: TGTGCCAGCAGCCTTCCCGGGACTAGCGGCTACGAGCAGTACTTC; CDR3: CASSLPGTSGYEQYF
J: TRBJ2-1; V: TRBV6-1; size: -; D: TRBD2; DNA: TGTGCCAGCAGTGAAGCGCTGTGGACGGGAGGCTCCTACAATGAGCAGTTCTTC; CDR3: CASSEALWTGGSYNEQFF
J: TRBJ2-7; V: TRBV2; size: -; D: -; DNA: TGTGCCAGCAGGCCGGCTGGGGGCGCCGAGCAGTACTTC; CDR3: CASRPAGGAEQYF
J: TRBJ2-7; V: TRBV6-2/TRBV6-3; size: -; D: -; DNA: TGTGCCAGCAGTTACACCGGAGCCTACGAGCAGTACTTC; CDR3: CASSYTGAYEQYF
J: TRBJ2-2; V: TRBV5-1; size: -; D: TRBD2; DNA: TGCGCCAGCAGCTTCGGGGGGGACACCGGGGAGCTGTTTTTT; CDR3: CASSFGGDTGELFF
J: TRBJ2-1; V: TRBV11-3; size: -; D: TRBD2; DNA: TGTGCCAGCAGCTTAGGCGGGAGGGTGGACAATGAGCAGTTCTTC; CDR3: CASSLGGRVDNEQFF
J: TRBJ1-2; V: TRBV28; size: -; D: -; DNA: TGTGCCAGCAGTTTACTCCCTCAGGGTTCTAACTATGGCTACACCTTC; CDR3: CASSLLPQGSNYGYTF
J: TRBJ2-1; V: TRBV4-1; size: once; D: TRBD2; DNA: TGCGCCAGCAGCCATGTGGGGGCGGGAGGCGATGAGCAGTTCTTC; CDR3: CASSHVGAGGDEQFF
J: TRBJ2-3; V: TRBV25-1; size: once; D: TRBD2; DNA: TGTGCCAGCAGTGACATAGCGGGAGGGGGGACAGATACGCAGTATTTT; CDR3: CASSDIAGGGTDTQYF
J: TRBJ2-7; V: TRBV28; size: -; D: TRBD2; DNA: TGTGCCAGCAGTTCCGAGACTAGCGCCTACGAGCAGTACTTC; CDR3: CASSSETSAYEQYF
J: TRBJ1-2; V: TRBV7-2; size: -; D: TRBD1; DNA: TGTGCCAGCAGCTTAGACCGACGGACAGGGCGAGGCTACACCTTC; CDR3: CASSLDRRTGRGYTF
J: TRBJ1-2; V: TRBV28; size: -; D: -; DNA: TGTGCCAGCAGTTTATTAGGGAGCAGCGCGGGGAAGATCTATGGCTACACCTTC; CDR3: CASSLLGSSAGKIYGYTF
J: TRBJ2-7; V: TRBV30; size: -; D: -; DNA: TGTGCCTGGAGCCTAGGGGGGACAGCCTACGAGCAGTACTTC; CDR3: CAWSLGGTAYEQYF
J: TRBJ2-2; V: TRBV10-1; size: -; D: -; DNA: TGCGCCAGCAGTCCGACAGCTGGCACCGGGGAGCTGTTTTTT; CDR3: CASSPTAGTGELFF
J: TRBJ2-5; V: TRBV3-1/TRBV3-2; size: once; D: TRBD2; DNA: TGTGCCAGCAGCGAACTAGCGGGAGGGCCAGAGACCCAGTACTTC; CDR3: CASSELAGGPETQYF
J: TRBJ1-1; V: TRBV7-9; size: -; D: -; DNA: TGTGCCAGCGTGCACTCCAGCGGGACGAACACTGAAGCTTTCTTT; CDR3: CASVHSSGTNTEAFF
J: TRBJ1-4; V: TRBV27; size: -; D: -; DNA: TGTGCCAGCAGTTGGTCAGGGACTAATGAAAAACTGTTTTTT; CDR3: CASSWSGTNEKLFF
J: TRBJ2-3; V: TRBV15; size: -; D: -; DNA: TGTGCCACCAGCAGAGATCCAGGTGATACGCAGTATTTT; CDR3: CATSRDPGDTQYF
J: TRBJ2-3; V: TRBV4-1; size: -; D: TRBD2; DNA: TGCGCCAGCAGCCAAGTTAGCGGGAGGGCCCTCGGCACAGATACGCAGTATTTT; CDR3: CASSQVSGRALGTDTQYF
J: TRBJ2-1; V: TRBV6-5; size: -; D: TRBD2; DNA: TGTGCCAGCGGATCTAGCGGGAGGGAACCTCAGTTCTTC; CDR3: CASGSSGREPQFF
J: TRBJ2-1; V: TRBV2; size: -; D: TRBD2; DNA: TGTGCCAGCAGGACTAGCGGCAGCTCCTACAATGAGCAGTTCTTC; CDR3: CASRTSGSSYNEQFF
J: TRBJ1-2; V: TRBV27; size: -; D: -; DNA: TGTGCCAGCAGTTTTGGGGGCGACTATGGCTACACCTTC; CDR3: CASSFGGDYGYTF
J: TRBJ2-2; V: TRBV11-3; size: -; D: TRBD2; DNA: TGTGCCAGCAGCTTAGATGAGCGCCTAGCGGGAGGGTATACCGGGGAGCTGTTTTTT; CDR3: CASSLDERLAGGYTGELFF
J: TRBJ2-7; V: TRBV4-3; size: -; D: -; DNA: TGCGCCAGCAGCTGGAGCGATAGGCGGAACGAGCAGTACTTC; CDR3: CASSWSDRRNEQYF
J: TRBJ1-1; V: TRBV30; size: -; D: -; DNA: TGTGCCTGGAGGGGAGACGGGAACACTGAAGCTTTCTTT; CDR3: CAWRGDGNTEAFF
J: TRBJ2-1; V: TRBV27; size: -; D: TRBD2; DNA: TGTGCCAGCAGTTTAACGAGCGGGAGGGACTATGAGCAGTTCTTC; CDR3: CASSLTSGRDYEQFF
J: TRBJ2-3; V: TRBV5-1; size: -; D: -; DNA: TGCGCCAGCAGCTTTTCGGGAGGCACAGATACGCAGTATTTT; CDR3: CASSFSGGTDTQYF
J: TRBJ2-1; V: TRBV30; size: -; D: TRBD2; DNA: TGTGCCTGGAGCCTCCAGACTAGCGGGGGAGGGCAGTTCTTC; CDR3: CAWSLQTSGGGQFF
J: TRBJ2-1; V: TRBV9; size: once; D: TRBD2; DNA: TGTGCCAGCAGCGTATTCGGCGGGAGAACCTACAATGAGCAGTTCTTC; CDR3: CASSVFGGRTYNEQFF
J: TRBJ2-5; V: TRBV13; size: -; D: -; DNA: TGTGCCAGCAGCTTAGGTATCAGGCAAGAGACCCAGTACTTC; CDR3: CASSLGIRQETQYF
J: TRBJ1-3; V: TRBV5-1; size: -; D: TRBD1; DNA: TGCGCCAGCAGCTTGACAGGGGGCGTTGGAAACACCATATATTTT; CDR3: CASSLTGGVGNTIYF
J: TRBJ2-1; V: TRBV5-6; size: few; D: -; DNA: TGTGCCAGCAGCTTCTACAGTGACACCTACAATGAGCAGTTCTTC; CDR3: CASSFYSDTYNEQFF
J: TRBJ2-2; V: TRBV5-4; size: -; D: TRBD1; DNA: TGTGCCAGCAGCCTGGAGGGACAGGGTTGGTTGAACACCGGGGAGCTGTTTTTT; CDR3: CASSLEGQGWLNTGELFF